The 13 T cell receptor beta chains below all came from one sample that was sequenced in a study of blood T cell repertoires in COVID-19. Using immunoSEQ multiplex PCR, the repertoire was profiled, and TCRdb retains in-frame clones only, with some absent. The data contain 160,000 or so clones, 80% to 90% of them singletons. The sequencing input was peripheral blood. These receptors were taken from a woman between 35 and 50 years old with acute or convalescent COVID-19.

The genes are TRBV7-2 and TRBJ2-7; 7 bases align to TRBD1. With 1 base clipped from V and 3 bases from J, the junction kept 9 bases outside the gene matches. Germline values: CDR1 SGHTA, CDR2 FQGNSA. CDR3 size: 16 residues. CDR3 region: CASSLDWGTALYEQYF. DNA of the CDR3: TGTGCCAGCAGCTTAGACTGGGGGACAGCTCTCTACGAGCAGTACTTC. Drawing the rest from reference TRBV7-2 and TRBJ2-7, the complete variable domain is GAGVSQSPSNKVTEKGKDVELRCDPISGHTALYWYRQSLGQGLEFLIYFQGNSAPDKSGLPSDRFSAERTGGSVSTLTIQRTQQEDSAVYLCASSLDWGTALYEQYFGPGTRLTVT.

The chain links TRBV19 to TRBJ1-2; D ambiguous. V shed 7 bases and J shed 7 bases, with 10 bases lying between them. CDR1 LNHDA and CDR2 SQIVND come from the germline V gene (reference sequence). This CDR3 comprises 11 residues. The CDR3 DNA is TGTGCCAGTATGGAAGGGAGTGGCTACACCTTC. Protein: CASMEGSGYTF.

The rearrangement uses TRBV27 and TRBJ2-7; possibly TRBD2 for D (5 bases). In germline, CDR1 is MNHEY, CDR2 SMNVEV (reference sequence). V was cut by 5 bases and J by 3 bases, with 14 bases left in between. The CDR3 is 14 residues long. CDR3 loop: CASSTHRENYEQYF. The CDR3 bases are TGTGCCAGCAGTACACACCGGGAAAACTACGAGCAGTACTTC.

The chain uses TRBV5-1 and TRBJ2-3; D remains ambiguous. The CDR3 is 15 residues long. Germline V gives CDR1 SGHRS, CDR2 YFSETQ. The V gene lost 0 bases and the J gene lost 2 bases, with 10 bases spanning the gap. Here the CDR3 reads CASSLELATTDTQYF. The CDR3 coding sequence is TGCGCCAGCAGCTTGGAATTAGCTACCACAGATACGCAGTATTTT.

The rearrangement uses TRBV5-5 and TRBJ1-4, with D possibly being TRBD1 (6 bases). V gave up 1 base and J gave up 8 bases, with 15 bases separating them. This CDR3 is built from 15 residues. Germline V gene data show CDR1 as SGHKS and CDR2 as YYEKEE (reference sequence). The CDR3 here is CASSLSSGGNEKLFF. The CDR3 DNA sequence: TGTGCCAGCAGCTTGAGCTCGGGGGGCAACGAAAAACTGTTTTTT.

The chain carries TRBV30 and TRBJ1-2; D perhaps matches TRBD1 (6 bases). This CDR3 is built from 12 residues. Trimming removed 0 bases at V and 4 bases at J, with 6 bases between. Germline CDR1 is GTSNPN and CDR2 is SVGIG (reference sequence). CDR3 amino acids: CAWSVQGYGYTF. The CDR3 DNA follows: TGTGCCTGGAGTGTACAGGGCTATGGCTACACCTTC.

The V call is TRBV7-2, the J call TRBJ1-6; 8 nucleotides line up with TRBD1. Germline V lookup: CDR1 SGHTA, CDR2 FQGNSA. V was pared by 1 base and J by 13 bases, with 9 bases of the junction left unmatched. CDR3 size: 15 residues. The CDR3 nucleotides are TGTGCCAGCAGCTTAGATTTGACAGGGGTTTGGCCCCTCCACTTT. It is translated as CASSLDLTGVWPLHF.

This chain uses TRBV12-3 or TRBV12-4 with TRBJ1-4; D remains unclear. Trimming stripped 5 bases from V and 8 bases from J, with 6 bases between. The CDR3 consists of 11 residues. The CDR3 protein is CASSLTEKLFF. CDR3 in DNA: TGTGCCAGCAGTCTAACCGAAAAACTGTTTTTT.

This clone was seen once. The CDR3 is CASGLVVGNYGISYEQYF. DNA for the CDR3: TGTGCTAGTGGTTTGGTAGTCGGAAATTACGGGATCTCCTACGAGCAGTACTTC. The chain is built from TRBV12-5 and TRBJ2-7, with a weak D call TRBD2 (5 bases). Trimming took off 0 bases at V and 0 bases at J, with 18 bases between the two ends. CDR3 length: 18 amino acids. The germline CDR1 and CDR2 sequences are LGHNT and FRNRAP.

The chain combines TRBV10-3 with TRBJ1-4; 7 bases align to TRBD1. J lost 0 bases, V lost 10 bases, and 2 bases had no gene match. Germline V gene sequence: CDR1 ENHRY, CDR2 SYGVKD. This CDR3 has 13 residues. CDR3 in DNA: TGTGCCAACCAGGGGGCAACTAATGAAAAACTGTTTTTT. It yields the protein CANQGATNEKLFF.

This rearrangement joins TRBV7-9 to TRBJ1-3; D is undetermined. The CDR3 runs to 15 residues. CDR1 is SEHNR, CDR2 FQNEAQ, per germline (reference sequence). V dropped 1 base and J dropped 0 bases, with 7 bases sitting between them. The CDR3 sequence: CASSLGTVSGNTIYF. CDR3 coding DNA: TGTGCCAGCAGCTTAGGGACTGTCTCTGGAAACACCATATATTTT.

V is TRBV24-1 and J is TRBJ2-2, with a possible D match to TRBD1 (6 bases). The germline gives CDR1 KGHDR, CDR2 SFDVKD. The CDR3 runs to 16 residues. With 5 bases removed from V and 2 bases from J, the gap between germline ends came to 14 bases. The CDR3 loop is CATSGTGHPNTGELFF. CDR3 nucleotide sequence: TGTGCCACCAGTGGGACGGGACACCCAAACACCGGGGAGCTGTTTTTT.

The chain employs TRBV10-1 and TRBJ1-5; D is ambiguous. V lost 2 bases and J 10 bases, leaving 9 bases between the germline ends. The V gene's germline CDR1 is WNHNN and CDR2 SYGVQD (reference sequence). CDR3 size: 12 residues. CDR3 DNA sequence: TGCGCCAGCAGTGAGGGAGGAGGACCCCAGCATTTT. It translates to CASSEGGGPQHF.